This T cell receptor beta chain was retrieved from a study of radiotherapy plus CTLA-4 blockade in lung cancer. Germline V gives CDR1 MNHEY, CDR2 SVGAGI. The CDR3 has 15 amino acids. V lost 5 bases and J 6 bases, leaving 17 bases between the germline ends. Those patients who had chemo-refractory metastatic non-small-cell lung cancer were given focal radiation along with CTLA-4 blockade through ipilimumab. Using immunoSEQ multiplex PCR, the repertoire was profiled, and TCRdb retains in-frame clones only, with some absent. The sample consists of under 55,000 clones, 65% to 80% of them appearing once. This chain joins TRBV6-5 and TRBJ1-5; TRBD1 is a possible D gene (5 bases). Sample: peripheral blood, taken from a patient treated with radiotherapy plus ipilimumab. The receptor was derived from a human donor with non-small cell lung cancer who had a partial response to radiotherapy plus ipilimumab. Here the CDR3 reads CASSPRGGSGQPQHF. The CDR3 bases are TGTGCCAGCAGTCCGCGGGGGGGGTCGGGTCAGCCCCAGCATTTT.